The 5 T cell receptor beta chains below come from one sample, sequenced in a study of beta chain features in type 1 diabetes. Every bit of the isolated RNA underwent reverse transcription, so sequencing read expressed TCRB transcripts. Method: immunoSEQ multiplex PCR; TCRdb's copy keeps in-frame clones and lacks some. The profile shows almost 350,000 clones, 15% to 20% of them singletons. The sample consisted of naive CD4+ T cells from blood. Every receptor here comes from a woman aged 18-35 years in good health.

The chain combines TRBV18 with TRBJ2-5; D perhaps matches TRBD1 (6 bases). Germline CDR1 reads KGHSH; CDR2 reads LQKENI. V lost 6 bases and J lost 3, with 14 bases in between. This CDR3 spans 14 amino acids. CDR3 in amino acids: CASSTGTPKETQYF. Here the CDR3 DNA reads TGTGCCAGCTCGACCGGGACACCAAAAGAGACCCAGTACTTC.

The V call is TRBV5-6, the J call TRBJ2-3; D might be TRBD1 (6 bases). V lost 3 bases, J lost 4 bases, and 18 bases lay in between. The germline V gene encodes CDR1 SGHDT and CDR2 YYEEEE. This CDR3 is built from 16 residues. The CDR3 region is CASSSYRALAPDTQYF. CDR3 sequence (DNA): TGTGCCAGCAGCTCTTACAGGGCTTTAGCTCCAGATACGCAGTATTTT.

Only a few counts were recorded for this clone. This chain links TRBV5-1 with TRBJ1-2, with a weak D call TRBD1 (6 bases). Germline loops: CDR1 SGHRS, CDR2 YFSETQ. Trimming took off 0 bases at V and 10 bases at J, with 10 bases between the two ends. The CDR3 runs to 12 residues. CDR3 in amino acids: CASSLEGGDYTF. CDR3 DNA: TGCGCCAGCAGCTTGGAAGGGGGGGACTACACCTTC.

The chain is built from TRBV6-5 and TRBJ1-6, with TRBD1 matching 7 bases. Germline V gene data show CDR1 as MNHEY and CDR2 as SVGAGI. After removal of 4 bases from V and 11 bases from J, the junction contained 14 bases not matched to a gene. The CDR3 has 16 residues. As DNA, the CDR3 is TGTGCCAGCAGTTCCACCCGGACAGGAAAGGCGGCACCCCTCCACTTT. Translation gives CASSSTRTGKAAPLHF.

The V call is TRBV7-2, the J call TRBJ2-5; D is undetermined. Trimming took off 5 bases at V and 0 bases at J, with 7 bases between the two ends. This CDR3 contains 13 residues. Per the germline V gene, CDR1 is SGHTA and CDR2 is FQGNSA. The CDR3 bases are TGTGCCAGCAGCCCATTGTACCAAGAGACCCAGTACTTC. Protein: CASSPLYQETQYF.